This T cell receptor beta chain was profiled in a study of blood T cell repertoires in COVID-19 (dated by TCRdb to 2020 to 2022). Concerning the study at large: Samples from collaborators originated in the United States, Italy and Spain and spanned both the acute and convalescent phases of COVID-19. Where available, HLA class I and class II types were taken from metadata supplied by the sample provider and were not determined by assay-based typing. The repertoires were released in a freely available public database intended as a resource for research on the immune response to SARS-CoV-2. The material from the prospective study consisted of cDNA or gDNA derived from T cells, B-cell-depleted T cells, or PBMCs. Samples came from the ongoing ImmuneRACE study (first 160 participants) plus 1,254 subjects from 6 global collaborators. Nearly every sample came with metadata listing a de-identified subject ID, COVID-19 status, age in years and sex. Subjects who had been exposed to COVID-19, were actively infected with it, or had recovered from it provided the deeply sampled blood TCRbeta repertoires that made up the dataset.

At one collaborating source in Seattle, patients were enrolled during active infection and were followed longitudinally through the course of disease. Collaborating institutions collected whole blood in K2EDTA tubes following their own protocols. For TCRbeta analysis, collaborators shipped samples as frozen whole blood, isolated PBMCs, or DNA extracted from either of those sample types. The immunoSEQ Assay, a bias-controlled multiplex PCR, was used to amplify TCRbeta CDR3 regions from genomic DNA. Per the authors' processing: Nucleated cell counts per sample were estimated from amplification of reference gene primers within the assay. To quantify the absolute abundance of each unique TCRbeta CDR3 rearrangement, sequence reads were collapsed and filtered. For each sample, productive Simpson clonality was calculated as the square root of Simpson's diversity index over productive rearrangements. As stored in TCRdb, this immuneACCESS dataset retains in-frame rearrangements with V and J assigned. A fraction of the clones does not appear; measured against another copy, unresolved V genes explain less than half of the discrepancy, and the remainder lacks a known reason. Clonal size and the V and J genes are those of that table, whereas D and trimming came from the DNA. Recorded for this sample are about 500,000 clones; around nine tenths of them occurred a single time. Of the sample, 7.5% to 9% falls within the top ten clones.

Broad study findings and their caveats: The quantity of clinical and demographic metadata differed by source and by participant and was supplied without curation.

Between the V and J ends, shortened by 3 bases and 1 base respectively, the junction contains 11 bases. The CDR3 spans 16 residues, from the cysteine through the phenylalanine. CDR3 DNA only is kept here, 48 bases in frame from base 1. Reading the germline V gene gives CDR1 KGHDR and CDR2 SFDVKD. This clone was counted between two and nine times. Its antigen remains unidentified. Base qualities are not recorded, but no much larger clone differs from it by a single base. The sequenced sample was peripheral blood. The source is a woman between 50 and 59 years old with COVID-19, enrolled during active disease. The chain joins TRBV24-1 to TRBJ2-2, with no reliable assignment of the D segment. The CDR3 reads CATSDLDPGNTGELFF. In nucleotide form, the sequence is TGTGCCACCAGTGATCTTGACCCAGGGAACACCGGGGAGCTGTTTTTT.